This T cell receptor beta chain was found in a study of breast tumors, draining lymph nodes, adjacent tissues. From germline, CDR1 is DFQATT and CDR2 SNEGSKA (reference sequence). V was trimmed by 5 bases and J by 3 bases, leaving 17 bases between them. The CDR3 sequence is 15 residues long. From the multiplex PCR reads, TCRdb called clonotypes with MiXCR, one entry per CDR3 protein. The profile shows about 230,000 distinct CDR3 sequences, approximately 31% of them singletons. This clonotype was recorded at least ten times. Breast cancer patients provided tissue from their axillary draining lymph nodes.

This receptor was taken from a female donor with breast cancer. Some clones in this sample may be carry-over from other donors' samples. The gene calls are TRBV20-1 and TRBJ1-5; weak D call: TRBD1 (6 bases). The sample consisted of axillary lymph node tissue. The chain's CDR3 is CSAGAGVEDNQPQHF. CDR3 DNA: TGCAGTGCTGGAGCAGGGGTTGAGGACAATCAGCCCCAGCATTTT.